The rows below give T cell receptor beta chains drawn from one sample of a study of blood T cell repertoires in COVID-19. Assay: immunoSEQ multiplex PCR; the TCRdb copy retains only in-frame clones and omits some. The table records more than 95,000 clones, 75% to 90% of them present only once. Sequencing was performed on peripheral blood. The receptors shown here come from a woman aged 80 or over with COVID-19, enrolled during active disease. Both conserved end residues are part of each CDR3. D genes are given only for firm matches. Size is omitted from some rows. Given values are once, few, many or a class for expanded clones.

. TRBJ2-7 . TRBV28 CASSLKGKHEQYF TGTGCCAGCAGTTTAAAGGGGAAGCACGAGCAGTACTTC
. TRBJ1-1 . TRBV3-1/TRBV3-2 CASSPSDRITEAFF TGTGCCAGCAGCCCCTCCGACAGAATCACTGAAGCTTTCTTT
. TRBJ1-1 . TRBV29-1 CSAVARTAMNTEAFF TGCAGCGCCGTCGCCCGGACAGCAATGAACACTGAAGCTTTCTTT
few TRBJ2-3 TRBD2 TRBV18 CASSPRGGATDTQYF TGTGCCAGCTCACCCCGGGGGGGGGCCACAGATACGCAGTATTTT
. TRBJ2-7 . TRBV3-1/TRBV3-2 CASSQVGIGLSEQYF TGTGCCAGCAGCCAAGTGGGGATAGGACTCTCCGAGCAGTACTTC
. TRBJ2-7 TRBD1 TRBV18 CASSPPPGTGLYEQYF TGTGCCAGCTCACCACCACCGGGGACAGGGCTATACGAGCAGTACTTC
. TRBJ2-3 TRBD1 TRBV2 CASRLDRASTDTQYF TGTGCCAGCAGACTCGACAGGGCCAGCACAGATACGCAGTATTTT
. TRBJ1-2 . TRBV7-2 CASSLAPRASANYGYTF TGTGCCAGCAGCTTAGCTCCCAGGGCGTCAGCTAACTATGGCTACACCTTC
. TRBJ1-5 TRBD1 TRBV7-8 CASSSTLDRDQPQHF TGTGCCAGCAGCTCAACCCTCGACAGGGATCAGCCCCAGCATTTT
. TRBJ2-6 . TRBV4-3 CASSQGLTGANVLTF TGCGCCAGCAGCCAAGGCCTAACTGGGGCCAACGTCCTGACTTTC
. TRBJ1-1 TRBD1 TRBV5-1 CASSSRGGQLNTEAFF TGCGCCAGCAGCTCCCGAGGGGGACAGCTGAACACTGAAGCTTTCTTT
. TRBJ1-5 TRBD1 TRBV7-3 CASSLTGGNQPQHF TGTGCCAGCAGCCTGACAGGGGGCAATCAGCCCCAGCATTTT
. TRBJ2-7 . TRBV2 CATSRELIREQYF TGTGCCACCTCAAGAGAATTAATTAGAGAGCAGTACTTC
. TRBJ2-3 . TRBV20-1 CSAPLIDTQYF TGCAGTGCTCCCCTAATCGATACGCAGTATTTT
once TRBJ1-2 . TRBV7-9 CASSRGGAATNYGYTF TGTGCCAGCAGCCGTGGGGGGGCAGCTACTAACTATGGCTACACCTTC
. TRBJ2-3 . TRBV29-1 CSVSAVAFADTQYF TGCAGCGTTTCTGCGGTAGCGTTTGCAGATACGCAGTATTTT
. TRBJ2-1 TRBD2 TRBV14 CASSPGTSGVGSYNEQFF TGTGCCAGCAGCCCAGGGACTAGCGGGGTGGGCTCCTACAATGAGCAGTTCTTC
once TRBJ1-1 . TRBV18 CASSQPTNTEAFF TGTGCCAGCTCACAGCCTACGAACACTGAAGCTTTCTTT
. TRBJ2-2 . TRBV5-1 CASSLGETGELFF TGCGCCAGCAGCTTGGGGGAGACCGGGGAGCTGTTTTTT
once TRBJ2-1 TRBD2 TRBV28 CASSFEGGYNEQFF TGTGCCAGCAGTTTTGAGGGAGGGTACAATGAGCAGTTCTTC
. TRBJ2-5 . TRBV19 CASSTLQGQETQYF TGTGCCAGTAGTACCCTACAGGGCCAAGAGACCCAGTACTTC
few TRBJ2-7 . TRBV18 CASSPEDWDEQYF TGTGCCAGCTCACCTGAGGACTGGGACGAGCAGTACTTC
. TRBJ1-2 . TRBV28 CASSRLSTGIPRDYGYTF TGTGCCAGCAGCCGACTCTCGACAGGCATCCCACGGGACTATGGCTACACCTTC
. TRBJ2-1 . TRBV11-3 CASSLAPGLGNEQFF TGTGCCAGCAGCTTAGCCCCAGGGCTGGGCAATGAGCAGTTCTTC
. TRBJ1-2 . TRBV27 CASSLAQGIGGYTF TGTGCCAGCAGTTTAGCCCAGGGAATTGGCGGCTACACCTTC
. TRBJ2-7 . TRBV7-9 CASSFLQGTEQYF TGTGCCAGCAGTTTTCTACAGGGAACCGAGCAGTACTTC
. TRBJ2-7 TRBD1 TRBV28 CASLGQGTYEQYF TGTGCCAGCTTGGGACAGGGGACCTACGAGCAGTACTTC
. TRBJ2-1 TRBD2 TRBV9 CASSPRGGRSYNEQFF TGTGCCAGCAGCCCACGGGGGGGTAGATCCTACAATGAGCAGTTCTTC
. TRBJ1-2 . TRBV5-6 CASSKHGTGGYTF TGTGCCAGCAGCAAACACGGTACGGGAGGCTACACCTTC
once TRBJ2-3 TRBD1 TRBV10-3 CAIRDRQGDKDTQYF TGTGCCATCAGGGATAGACAGGGAGATAAAGATACGCAGTATTTT
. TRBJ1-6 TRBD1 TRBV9 CASSVDQGAGNSPLHF TGTGCCAGCAGCGTAGATCAGGGGGCGGGGAATTCACCCCTCCACTTT
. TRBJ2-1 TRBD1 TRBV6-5 CASTERGRHEQFF TGTGCCAGCACCGAGAGGGGGCGGCATGAGCAGTTCTTC
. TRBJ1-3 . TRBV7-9 CASSGDTDRRGNTIYF TGTGCCAGCAGCGGAGACACTGACAGACGCGGAAACACCATATATTTT
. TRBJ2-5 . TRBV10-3 CAISEMSWGPQSETQYF TGTGCCATCAGTGAAATGTCCTGGGGCCCTCAGTCGGAGACCCAGTACTTC
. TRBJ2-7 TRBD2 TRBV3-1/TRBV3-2 CASSQDPSGPYEQYF TGTGCCAGCAGCCAAGATCCTAGCGGGCCCTACGAGCAGTACTTC
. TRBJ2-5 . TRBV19 CASASGQGAGSTQYF .
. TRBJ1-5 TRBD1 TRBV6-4 CASSPWTGGFNQPQHF TGTGCCAGCAGTCCCTGGACAGGGGGTTTCAATCAGCCCCAGCATTTT
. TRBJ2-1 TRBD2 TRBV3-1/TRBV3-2 CASSQDLLAGKYEQFF TGTGCCAGCAGCCAAGATCTGCTAGCGGGGAAATATGAGCAGTTCTTC
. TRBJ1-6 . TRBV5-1 CASSLEASDSPLHF TGCGCCAGCAGCTTAGAGGCCTCTGATTCACCCCTCCACTTT
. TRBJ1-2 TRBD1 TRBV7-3 CASSLGDSYGYTF TGTGCCAGCAGCTTAGGGGACAGCTATGGCTACACCTTC
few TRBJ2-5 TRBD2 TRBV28 CASPRAGGRPEKTQYF TGTGCCAGCCCCCGCGCGGGGGGAAGGCCTGAGAAGACCCAGTACTTC
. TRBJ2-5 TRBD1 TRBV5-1 CASSAGQGRETQYF TGCGCCAGCAGCGCCGGACAGGGTCGAGAGACCCAGTACTTC
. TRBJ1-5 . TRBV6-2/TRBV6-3 CASSYREPHQPQHF TGTGCCAGCAGTTACAGGGAGCCCCATCAGCCCCAGCATTTT
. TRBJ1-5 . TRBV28 CAAGETDQPQHF TGTGCCGCGGGAGAAACTGATCAGCCCCAGCATTTT
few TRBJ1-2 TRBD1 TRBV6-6 CASSYGQGNYGYTF TGTGCCAGCAGTTACGGACAGGGGAACTATGGCTACACCTTC
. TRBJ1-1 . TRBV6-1 CASSEQGAEAFF TGTGCCAGCAGTGAACAGGGCGCTGAAGCTTTCTTT
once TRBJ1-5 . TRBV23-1 CASSQMTVHSNQPQHF TGCGCCAGCAGTCAGATGACAGTCCATAGCAATCAGCCCCAGCATTTT